This TCR beta chain derives from a study of PD-1 blockade in classical Hodgkin lymphoma. Across the whole study: The patients were dosed with nivolumab 3 mg/kg, infused intravenously every 2 weeks.

Germline CDR1 reads MDHEN; CDR2 reads SYDVKM. The V end was cut by 6 bases, the J end by 3 bases, with 8 bases between. The CDR3 runs 12 residues. Study-level findings and limits: Anyone who began nivolumab under 1 year after ASCT was excluded.

Profiling relied on immunoSEQ multiplex PCR, and the TCRdb table lists in-frame clones only, not all of them. This sample has approximately 25,000 clones, with about 74% found just once. Of note for this clone: Its target is unknown.

In every patient, relapse followed autologous stem cell transplantation, while exposure to brentuximab vedotin differed. Thawed PBMCs yielded CD4+ T cells through magnetic negative selection. The clonotype was recovered from a human donor with classical Hodgkin lymphoma. The chain has TRBV28 and TRBJ2-5, with D unresolved. Sequences were derived from CD4+ T cells from blood, sampled at baseline. In DNA, the CDR3 is TGTGCCAGCAGGCCCGAAAAAGAGACCCAGTACTTC. Amino acid sequence: CASRPEKETQYF.